One sample yielded the 5 T cell receptor beta chains listed below, sequenced in a study of shared clonotypes between healthy human individuals. Profiling relied on immunoSEQ multiplex PCR, and the TCRdb table lists in-frame clones only, not all of them. Of some 2.4 million clones in the sample, approximately 93% were seen once. The sequencing input was naive CD4+ T cells from PBMCs. Subset described: CD45RA+ positively selected. The receptors were gathered from a man aged 18 to 29 in good health. Some clones in this sample may be carry-over from other donors' samples.

The V gene is TRBV18, the J gene TRBJ2-1; either TRBD1 or TRBD2 may fit D (5 bases each). The germline V gene encodes CDR1 KGHSH and CDR2 LQKENI. This CDR3 is built from 13 residues. V was shortened by 3 bases and J by 9 bases, with 12 bases between the two germline ends. CDR3 in amino acids: CASSPDIGAEQFF. DNA for the CDR3: TGTGCCAGCTCACCGGATATCGGGGCTGAGCAGTTCTTC.

This clone appeared a few times. The rearrangement uses TRBV2 and TRBJ2-4, with TRBD2 matching over 14 bases. Trimming at V came to 5 bases and at J to 3 bases, leaving 12 bases not matched to a gene. The germline CDR1 and CDR2 sequences are SNHLY and FYNNEI. The CDR3 has 19 amino acids. The DNA of the CDR3 is TGTGCCAGCAGTCAGACTAGCGGGAGGGACTCTGTGGGCAAAAACATTCAGTACTTC. Residues: CASSQTSGRDSVGKNIQYF.

The chain has TRBV6-6 and TRBJ2-4, with a possible D match to TRBD1 (6 bases). The CDR3 runs to 15 residues. V dropped 0 bases and J dropped 4 bases, with 10 bases sitting between them. Per germline, CDR1 MNHNY and CDR2 SVGAGI (reference sequence). Here the CDR3 DNA reads TGTGCCAGCAGTTACTCGCAGGGGCAGAAAAACATTCAGTACTTC. Translation gives CASSYSQGQKNIQYF.

This clone was seen only once. The rearrangement uses TRBV11-3 and TRBJ2-5; D gene uncertain. Germline CDR1 reads SGHNT; CDR2 reads YENEEA. CDR3 length equals 13 residues. Between the trimmed V and J ends, which lost 0 bases and 6 bases, there was a span of 8 bases. The CDR3 spells CASSLDGGKTQYF. CDR3 bases: TGTGCCAGCAGCTTAGACGGCGGTAAGACCCAGTACTTC.

This clone was detected only a few times. J is TRBJ1-1 and V is TRBV28, with 8 bases that match TRBD1. From germline, CDR1 is MDHEN and CDR2 SYDVKM. V lost 6 bases and J lost 3; bases outside the gene matches: 12. CDR3 size: 16 residues. The CDR3 DNA sequence: TGTGCCAGCAGAGCCTTCCGGGACAGGAGTCACACTGAAGCTTTCTTT. This encodes CASRAFRDRSHTEAFF.